This entry features one T cell receptor beta chain sequence. Its cognate antigen is unknown. This record comes from a study of cytomegalovirus exposure and HLA in healthy donors. On the study more broadly: Earlier, approximately 110 million unique TCR beta sequences were recovered from about 170 million T cells by an analysis. Approximately 83 million unique TCRs from HLA-typed donors were held in an early data release.

It was with 60 Vbeta and 13 Jbeta primers that the PCR ran. TCRdb's table, derived via immunoSEQ multiplex PCR, lists solely in-frame clones and lacks some. This sample contains more than 40,000 clones. General observations from the study: Reports showed the classifier diagnosing cytomegalovirus status with high specificity and sensitivity. A missense DCLRE1C variant was associated with V- and J-gene trimming of TCR beta chains in a later analysis, and an independent cohort replicated the association.

V trimming: 4 bases; J trimming: 0 bases; junction bases outside the gene matches: 2. Germline CDR1 reads SGDLS; CDR2 reads YYNGEE. CDR3 size: 14 residues. The receptor's source is a woman aged 40 to 49 in good health and CMV-seronegative. The V call is TRBV9, the J call TRBJ2-7, with 9 bases lining up with TRBD2. The sample consisted of PBMCs. The CDR3 is CASSLAGSSYEQYF. CDR3 nucleotide sequence: TGTGCCAGCAGCCTAGCGGGGAGCTCCTACGAGCAGTACTTC.